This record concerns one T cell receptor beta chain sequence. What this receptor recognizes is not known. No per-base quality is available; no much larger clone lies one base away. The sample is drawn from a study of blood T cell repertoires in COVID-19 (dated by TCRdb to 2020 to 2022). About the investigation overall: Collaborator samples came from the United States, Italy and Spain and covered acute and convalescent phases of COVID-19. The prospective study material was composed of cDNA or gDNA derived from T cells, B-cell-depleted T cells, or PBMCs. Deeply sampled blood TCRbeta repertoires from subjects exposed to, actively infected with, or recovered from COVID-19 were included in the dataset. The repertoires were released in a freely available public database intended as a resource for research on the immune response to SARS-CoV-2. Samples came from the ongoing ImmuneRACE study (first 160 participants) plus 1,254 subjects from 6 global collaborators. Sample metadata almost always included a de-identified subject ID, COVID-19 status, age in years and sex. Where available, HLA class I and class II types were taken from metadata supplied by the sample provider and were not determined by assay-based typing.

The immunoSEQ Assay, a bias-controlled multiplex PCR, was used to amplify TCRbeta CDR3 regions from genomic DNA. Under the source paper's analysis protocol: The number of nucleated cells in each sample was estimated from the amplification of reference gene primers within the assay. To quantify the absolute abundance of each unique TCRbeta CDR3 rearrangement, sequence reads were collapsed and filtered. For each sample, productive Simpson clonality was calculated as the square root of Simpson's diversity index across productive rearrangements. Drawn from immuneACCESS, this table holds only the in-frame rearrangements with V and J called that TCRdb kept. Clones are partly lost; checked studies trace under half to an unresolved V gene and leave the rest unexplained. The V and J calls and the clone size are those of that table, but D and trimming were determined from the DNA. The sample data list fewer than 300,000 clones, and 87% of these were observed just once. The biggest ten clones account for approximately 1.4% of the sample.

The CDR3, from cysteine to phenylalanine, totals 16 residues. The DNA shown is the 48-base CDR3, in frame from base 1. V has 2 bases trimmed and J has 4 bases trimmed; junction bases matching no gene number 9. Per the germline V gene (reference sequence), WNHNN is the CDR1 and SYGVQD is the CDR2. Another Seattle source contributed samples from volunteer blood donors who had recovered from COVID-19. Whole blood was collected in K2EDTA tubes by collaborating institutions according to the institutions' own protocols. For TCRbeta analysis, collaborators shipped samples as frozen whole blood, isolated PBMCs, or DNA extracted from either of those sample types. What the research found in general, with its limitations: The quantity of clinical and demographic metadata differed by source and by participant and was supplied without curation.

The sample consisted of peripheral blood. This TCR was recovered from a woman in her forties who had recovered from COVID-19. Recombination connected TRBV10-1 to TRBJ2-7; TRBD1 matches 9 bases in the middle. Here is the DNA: TGCGCCAGCAGTGAGACACCCGGGACAGGGAAGTACGAGCAGTACTTC. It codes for CASSETPGTGKYEQYF.